Each of the 23 T cell receptor beta chains below was sequenced from the same sample in a study of early T cells in non-severe SARS-CoV-2 infection. TCRdb independently ran MiXCR on the 5' RACE reads; one entry per CDR3 protein. This table holds some 64,000 distinct CDR3 sequences, 20% to 25% found once. This specimen consisted of whole blood, obtained at baseline. Every receptor here comes from an adult who was a healthcare worker with PCR-confirmed SARS-CoV-2 infection or an uninfected control (not recorded which).

A single count supports this clonotype. The V call is TRBV29-1, the J call TRBJ1-1, with D unresolved. Germline lookup yields CDR1 SQVTM and CDR2 ANQGSEA. The CDR3 sequence is 14 residues long. Trimming took off 4 bases at V and 2 bases at J, with 14 bases between the two ends. As DNA, the CDR3 is TGCAGCGTTGGAACCTTCTCTCGAAACACTGAAGCTTTCTTT. The encoded protein is CSVGTFSRNTEAFF.

This clonotype has ten or more counts. The rearrangement links TRBV30 to TRBJ2-5; D is undetermined. Germline V gives CDR1 GTSNPN, CDR2 SVGIG (reference sequence). Trimming shortened V by 3 bases and J by 2 bases, and 7 bases separated the two germline ends. The CDR3 has 12 residues. CDR3 bases: TGTGCCTGGAGCATACAGCAAGAGACCCAGTACTTC. The encoded protein is CAWSIQQETQYF.

The chain carries TRBV29-1 and TRBJ2-3; 8 nucleotides match TRBD1. The CDR3 is 16 amino acids. Germline CDR1 reads SQVTM; CDR2 reads ANQGSEA. The J segment lost 3 bases and the V segment lost 4 bases, leaving 12 bases of the junction unmatched. This chain's CDR3 is CSVGGPTGEGTDTQYF. CDR3 DNA sequence: TGCAGCGTTGGGGGCCCGACAGGGGAAGGGACAGATACGCAGTATTTT.

This clonotype was seen only a few times. This chain connects TRBV4-2 to TRBJ2-4; D uncertain. Germline assignment: CDR1 LGHNA and CDR2 YNFKEQ. The CDR3 contains 17 residues. Trimming left V 4 bases short and J 3 bases short, with 19 bases between. Written as DNA, the CDR3 is TGTGCCAGCAGCCTTGCAGACTCCGGCGGCGGCAAAAACATTCAGTACTTC. Its translation: CASSLADSGGGKNIQYF.

The chain joins TRBV20-1 to TRBJ2-7; D may be TRBD1 or TRBD2 (5 bases each). Germline CDR1 is DFQATT and CDR2 is SNEGSKA (reference sequence). Trimming cost V 4 bases and J 0 bases, with 13 bases left between them. This CDR3 has 14 amino acids. This CDR3 is CSATGASSSYEQYF. The CDR3 bases are TGCAGTGCTACCGGGGCTTCTAGCTCCTACGAGCAGTACTTC.

This clonotype was seen ten or more times. This chain joins TRBV12-3 or TRBV12-4 and TRBJ1-2, with D possibly being TRBD1 (5 bases). V was clipped by 6 bases and J by 7 bases, with 18 bases between them. This CDR3 is 14 amino acids long. This chain's CDR3 is CASSIQIQRGGYTF. Written as DNA, the CDR3 is TGTGCCAGCAGCATACAGATCCAGAGGGGTGGCTACACCTTC.

The chain uses TRBV7-9 and TRBJ1-3, with unresolved D. CDR3 length: 14 amino acids. Trimming removed 1 base at V and 9 bases at J, with 13 bases between. CDR1 SEHNR and CDR2 FQNEAQ come from the germline V gene (reference sequence). The CDR3 sequence is CASSLGSPRSTIYF. DNA of the CDR3: TGTGCCAGCAGCTTAGGGTCTCCACGGAGCACCATATATTTT. The full variable domain, its missing parts supplied by reference TRBV7-9 and TRBJ1-3, is DTGVSQNPRHKITKRGQNVTFRCDPISEHNRLYWYRQTLGQGPEFLTYFQNEAQLEKSRLLSDRFSAERPKGSFSTLEIQRTEQGDSAMYLCASSLGSPRSTIYFGEGSWLTVV.

This clonotype was picked up a small number of times. The rearrangement joins TRBV7-2 to TRBJ2-5; D unclear. The CDR3 consists of 14 residues. Germline V gives CDR1 SGHTA, CDR2 FQGNSA. V gave up 4 bases and J gave up 1 base, with 10 bases separating them. This CDR3 reads CASSYGGPQETQYF. In nucleotides, the CDR3 is TGTGCCAGCAGCTACGGTGGTCCCCAAGAGACCCAGTACTTC. Full variable domain (missing parts from reference TRBV7-2 and TRBJ2-5): GAGVSQSPSNKVTEKGKDVELRCDPISGHTALYWYRQSLGQGLEFLIYFQGNSAPDKSGLPSDRFSAERTGGSVSTLTIQRTQQEDSAVYLCASSYGGPQETQYFGPGTRLLVL.

The chain carries TRBV6-4 and TRBJ1-1, with D possibly being TRBD1 (6 bases). Germline V gives CDR1 MRHNA, CDR2 SNTAGT. The CDR3 has 13 residues. V lost 4 bases and J 5 bases, leaving 11 bases between the germline ends. The CDR3 DNA follows: TGTGCCAGCAGTGCTACAGGGAATACTGAAGCTTTCTTT. Its protein product is CASSATGNTEAFF.

This clonotype turned up a few times. The V and J genes are TRBV5-1 and TRBJ2-5; TRBD1 aligns across 7 bases. With V trimmed by 0 bases and J by 4 bases, 3 bases remained unmatched. The CDR3 spans 14 residues. Germline V CDR1 and CDR2: SGHRS, YFSETQ. For the CDR3, the DNA is TGCGCCAGCAGCTTGGGCGCAGGGGGAGAGACCCAGTACTTC. Translated: CASSLGAGGETQYF.

There are many counts of this clonotype. The chain links TRBV6-1 to TRBJ2-7; D possibly corresponds to TRBD1 (5 bases). V was trimmed by 0 bases and J by 2 bases, leaving 8 bases between them. Germline CDR1 is MNHNS and CDR2 is SASEGT. The CDR3 runs to 14 residues. Here the CDR3 DNA reads TGTGCCAGCAGTGAAGCCGCGACAGCCTACGAGCAGTACTTC. Its protein product is CASSEAATAYEQYF.

This rearrangement joins TRBV12-3 or TRBV12-4 to TRBJ2-2; D is undetermined. The CDR3 contains 16 residues. The germline V and J ends were trimmed by 0 bases and 5 bases, with 13 bases remaining between them. The CDR3 reads CASSLATGGETGELFF. CDR3 coding DNA: TGTGCCAGCAGTTTAGCCACCGGTGGGGAAACCGGGGAGCTGTTTTTT.

The chain has TRBV14 and TRBJ2-2; a weak D match, TRBD1 (6 bases). CDR1 is SGHDN, CDR2 FVKESK, per germline. V shed 0 bases and J shed 8 bases, with 19 bases lying between them. This CDR3 comprises 17 residues. CDR3: CASSQDLGHRAFGELFF. The CDR3, as DNA: TGTGCCAGCAGCCAAGATCTTGGGCACAGGGCGTTTGGGGAGCTGTTTTTT.

The rearrangement links TRBV7-6 to TRBJ2-2, with 9 bases identical to TRBD2. Trimming removed 4 bases from V and 3 bases from J; junction bases left unmatched: 3. The germline CDR1 and CDR2 sequences are SGHVS and FNYEAQ. This CDR3 has 15 amino acids. Here the CDR3 DNA reads TGTGCCAGCAGCTCCAGACTAGCGGACACCGGGGAGCTGTTTTTT. It encodes CASSSRLADTGELFF.

With regard to this clonotype: One end of the junction is discordant with germline, which a read error may explain. The chain is built from TRBV6-6 and TRBJ1-3; no reliable D call. The CDR3 length is 14 residues. In germline, CDR1 is MNHNY, CDR2 SVGAGI (reference sequence). CDR3 protein: CASRPGRNGDTIYF. In DNA, the CDR3 is TGTGCCAGCAGGCCAGGACGAAATGGAGACACCATATATTTT.

In DNA form, the CDR3 reads TGTGCCAGCAGCCAAGAATTCCTAGTTACAGATACGCAGTATTTT. As protein: CASSQEFLVTDTQYF. The chain recombines TRBV3-1 with TRBJ2-3; no reliable D call. The germline V and J ends were trimmed by 0 bases and 3 bases, with 10 bases remaining between them. Germline V lookup: CDR1 LGHDT, CDR2 YNNKEL (reference sequence). The CDR3 sequence is 15 residues long.

CDR3 DNA: TGTGCCAGCAGCGTAGGGGCGGGGGCTGATACGCAGTATTTT. Amino acid sequence: CASSVGAGADTQYF. The chain employs TRBV9 and TRBJ2-3; weak D call: TRBD2 (7 bases). CDR1 SGDLS and CDR2 YYNGEE come from the germline V gene. The CDR3 runs to 14 residues. The V end lost 0 bases, the J end lost 6 bases, and 11 bases lay between the germline ends.

The rearrangement joins TRBV5-4 to TRBJ1-6; D uncertain. This CDR3 has 15 amino acids. V was shortened by 0 bases and J by 0 bases, with 4 bases between the two germline ends. Germline V gene lookup returns CDR1 SGHNT and CDR2 YYREEE (reference sequence). CDR3 DNA sequence: TGTGCCAGCAGCTTGGCGGGCTCCTATAATTCACCCCTCCACTTT. This sequence encodes CASSLAGSYNSPLHF.

This clonotype was observed a few times. The chain has TRBV12-3 or TRBV12-4 and TRBJ2-2, with D maybe TRBD1 (5 bases). The CDR3 contains 14 residues. The V and J ends lost 3 bases and 7 bases respectively, with 12 bases between them. The CDR3 loop is CASSFWQGHGELFF. The CDR3, as DNA: TGTGCCAGCAGTTTTTGGCAGGGTCACGGGGAGCTGTTTTTT.

About this clonotype itself: The junction and the germline gene differ at one end; a read error may be behind it. The V gene is TRBV5-1, the J gene TRBJ2-5, with D perhaps matching TRBD1 (6 bases). Germline V gene sequence: CDR1 SGHRS, CDR2 YFSETQ. This CDR3 contains 14 residues. CDR3 residues: CVSPQGQPQETQYF. CDR3 sequence (DNA): TGCGTCAGCCCCCAGGGGCAGCCACAAGAGACCCAGTACTTC.

This clonotype turned up a few times. The CDR3 sequence: CASSFWQGFEQYF. CDR3 coding DNA: TGTGCCAGCAGTTTCTGGCAGGGGTTCGAGCAGTACTTC. The rearrangement joins TRBV27 to TRBJ2-7; D is possibly TRBD1 (6 bases). This CDR3 spans 13 amino acids. V was trimmed by 3 bases and J by 6 bases, leaving 12 bases between them. Germline assignment: CDR1 MNHEY and CDR2 SMNVEV (reference sequence).

The V gene is TRBV14, the J gene TRBJ1-2, with D perhaps TRBD1 (5 bases). V lost 1 base, J lost 4 bases, and 16 bases lay in between. The CDR3 is made up of 16 amino acids. Germline values: CDR1 SGHDN, CDR2 FVKESK. CDR3 protein: CASSQGLPGQAYGYTF. The CDR3 nucleotides read TGTGCCAGCAGCCAAGGCCTCCCAGGGCAGGCCTATGGCTACACCTTC.

The V call is TRBV28, the J call TRBJ2-7; D uncertain. Per germline, CDR1 MDHEN and CDR2 SYDVKM. Between the trimmed V and J ends, which lost 5 bases and 6 bases, there was a span of 17 bases. There are 14 residues in the CDR3. The CDR3: CASSPSGHRGEQYF. Written as DNA, the CDR3 is TGTGCCAGCAGTCCTTCCGGGCACCGCGGCGAGCAGTACTTC.